This T cell receptor beta chain was captured in a study of blood T cells in healthy people across ages. It was 8 to 10 milliliters of peripheral blood that were drawn from each donor. For this clonotype: Its cognate antigen is unknown.

Using a J-beta primer mix together with a sample-barcoded 5' primer, a second PCR was run for about 6 to 11 cycles. TCRdb processed the 5' RACE reads anew with MiXCR; each CDR3 protein has one entry. The data hold about 1.4 million distinct CDR3 sequences, with around 59% observed a single time. Notes on the study in general: Estimates of total diversity, which came from one million sequenced T cells, were considered to be underestimates. Shifts in expanded clonotypes may have been confounded by donor CMV status, which was unknown.

V lost 6 bases and J 5 bases, leaving 17 bases between the germline ends. There are 14 residues in the CDR3. The germline CDR1 and CDR2 sequences are DFQATT and SNEGSKA (reference sequence). The V gene is TRBV20-1, the J gene TRBJ2-1; the D gene is possibly TRBD2 (7 bases). The sample was blood. The TCR was taken from a man younger than 35 in good health. CDR3 amino acids: CSATGRGRDNEQFF. CDR3 sequence (DNA): TGCAGTGCCACAGGGCGGGGGCGGGACAATGAGCAGTTCTTC.